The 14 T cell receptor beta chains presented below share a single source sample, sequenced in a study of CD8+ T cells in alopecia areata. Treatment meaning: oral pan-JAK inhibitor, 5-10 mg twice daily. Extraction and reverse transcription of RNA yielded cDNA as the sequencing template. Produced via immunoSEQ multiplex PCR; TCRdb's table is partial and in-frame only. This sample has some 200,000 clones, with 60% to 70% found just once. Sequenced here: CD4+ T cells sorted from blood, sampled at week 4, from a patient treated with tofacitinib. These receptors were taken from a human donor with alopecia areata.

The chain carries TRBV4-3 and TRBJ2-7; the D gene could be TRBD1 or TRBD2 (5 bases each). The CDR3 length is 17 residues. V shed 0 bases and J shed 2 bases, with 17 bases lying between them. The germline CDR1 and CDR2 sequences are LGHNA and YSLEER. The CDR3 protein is CASSQESSRDGAYEQYF. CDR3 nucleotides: TGCGCCAGCAGCCAAGAAAGTTCAAGGGACGGAGCCTACGAGCAGTACTTC.

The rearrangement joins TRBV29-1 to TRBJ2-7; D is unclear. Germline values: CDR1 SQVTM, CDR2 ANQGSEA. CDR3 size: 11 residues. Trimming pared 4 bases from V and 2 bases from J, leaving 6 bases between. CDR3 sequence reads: CSVATAYEQYF. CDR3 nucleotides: TGCAGCGTTGCCACCGCCTACGAGCAGTACTTC.

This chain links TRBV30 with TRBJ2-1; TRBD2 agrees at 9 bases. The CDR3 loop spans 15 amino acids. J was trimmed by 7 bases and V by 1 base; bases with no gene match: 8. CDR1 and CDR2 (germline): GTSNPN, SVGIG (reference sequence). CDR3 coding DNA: TGTGCCTGGAGTGGGGGACTAGCAGTTAGGAATGAGCAGTTCTTC. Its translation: CAWSGGLAVRNEQFF.

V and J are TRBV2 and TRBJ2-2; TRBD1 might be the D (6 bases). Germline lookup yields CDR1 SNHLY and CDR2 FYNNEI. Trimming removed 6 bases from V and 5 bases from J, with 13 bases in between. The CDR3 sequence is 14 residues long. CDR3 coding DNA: TGTGCCAGCAGGGCAGGGGAACGGACCGGGGAGCTGTTTTTT. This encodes CASRAGERTGELFF.

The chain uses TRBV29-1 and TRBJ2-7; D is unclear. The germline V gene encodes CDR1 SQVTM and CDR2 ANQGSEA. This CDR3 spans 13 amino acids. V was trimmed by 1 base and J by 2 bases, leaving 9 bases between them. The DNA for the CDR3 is TGCAGCGTTGAAGTAGGACGGGCCTACGAGCAGTACTTC. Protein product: CSVEVGRAYEQYF.

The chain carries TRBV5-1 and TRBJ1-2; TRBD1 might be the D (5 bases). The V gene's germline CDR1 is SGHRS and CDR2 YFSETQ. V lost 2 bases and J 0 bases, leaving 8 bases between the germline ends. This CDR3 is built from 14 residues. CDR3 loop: CASSLEQANYGYTF. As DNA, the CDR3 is TGCGCCAGCAGCTTAGAACAGGCTAACTATGGCTACACCTTC.

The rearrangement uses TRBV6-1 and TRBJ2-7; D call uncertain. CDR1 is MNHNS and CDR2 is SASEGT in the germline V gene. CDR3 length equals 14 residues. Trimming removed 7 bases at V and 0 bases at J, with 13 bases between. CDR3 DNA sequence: TGTGCCAGCAAACCCCGCGACGGCTCCTACGAGCAGTACTTC. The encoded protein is CASKPRDGSYEQYF.

This CDR3 is CASSPEVNTEAFF. As DNA, the CDR3 is TGCGCCAGCAGCCCGGAAGTGAACACTGAAGCTTTCTTT. The genes are TRBV5-1 and TRBJ1-1; D ambiguous. V lost 4 bases, J lost 0 bases, and 7 bases lay in between. This CDR3 comprises 13 residues. From germline, CDR1 is SGHRS and CDR2 YFSETQ.

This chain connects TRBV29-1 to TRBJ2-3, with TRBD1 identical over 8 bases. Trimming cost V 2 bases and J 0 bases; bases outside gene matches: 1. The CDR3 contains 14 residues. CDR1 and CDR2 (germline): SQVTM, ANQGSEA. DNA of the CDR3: TGCAGCGTTGAACAGGGGGCTAGCACAGATACGCAGTATTTT. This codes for CSVEQGASTDTQYF.

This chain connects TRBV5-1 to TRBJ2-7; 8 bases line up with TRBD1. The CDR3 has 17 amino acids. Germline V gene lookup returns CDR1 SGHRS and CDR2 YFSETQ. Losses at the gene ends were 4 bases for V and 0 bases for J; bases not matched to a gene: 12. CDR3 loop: CASSADRVGGSSYEQYF. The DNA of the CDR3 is TGCGCCAGCAGCGCGGACAGGGTAGGAGGTAGCTCCTACGAGCAGTACTTC.

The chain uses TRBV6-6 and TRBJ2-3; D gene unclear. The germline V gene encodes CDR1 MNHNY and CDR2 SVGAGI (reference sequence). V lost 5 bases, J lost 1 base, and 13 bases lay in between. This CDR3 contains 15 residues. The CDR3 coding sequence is TGTGCCAGCAGTCGTCTTGGTGATCGCACAGATACGCAGTATTTT. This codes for CASSRLGDRTDTQYF.

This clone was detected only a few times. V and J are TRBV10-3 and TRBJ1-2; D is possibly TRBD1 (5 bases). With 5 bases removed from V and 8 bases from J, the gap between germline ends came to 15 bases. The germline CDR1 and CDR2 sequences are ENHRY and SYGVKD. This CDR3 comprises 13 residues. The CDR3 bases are TGTGCCATCAGTCTTGACATTCAGGGCGGCTACACCTTC. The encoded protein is CAISLDIQGGYTF.

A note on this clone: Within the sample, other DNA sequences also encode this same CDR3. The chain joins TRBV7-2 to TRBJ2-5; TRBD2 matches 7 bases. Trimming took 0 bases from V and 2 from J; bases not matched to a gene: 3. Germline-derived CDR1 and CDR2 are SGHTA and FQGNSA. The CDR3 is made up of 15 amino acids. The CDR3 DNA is TGTGCCAGCAGCTTAGCTGGGGGGGTACAAGAGACCCAGTACTTC. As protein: CASSLAGGVQETQYF.

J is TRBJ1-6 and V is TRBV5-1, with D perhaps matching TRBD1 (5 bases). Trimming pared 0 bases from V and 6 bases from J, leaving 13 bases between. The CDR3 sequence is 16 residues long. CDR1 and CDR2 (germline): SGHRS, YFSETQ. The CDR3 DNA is TGCGCCAGCAGCTTGGTTCGGCAGGGAGTTAATTCACCCCTCCACTTT. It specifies CASSLVRQGVNSPLHF. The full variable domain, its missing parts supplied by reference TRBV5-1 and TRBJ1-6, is KAGVTQTPRYLIKTRGQQVTLSCSPISGHRSVSWYQQTPGQGLQFLFEYFSETQRNKGNFPGRFSGRQFSNSRSEMNVSTLELGDSALYLCASSLVRQGVNSPLHFGNGTRLTVT.